This T cell receptor beta chain was observed in a study of vaccination and CD4 T cells after COVID-19. Study-level points and caveats: Reactive clonotype counts went from median about 21 after infection to some 40 after vaccination, nonsignificantly.

The Oncomine TCR Beta short-read assay sequenced DNA from cultured CD4+ T cells. TCRdb used MiXCR to reprocess the PCR reads, holding one entry per CDR3 protein. Among more than 20,000 distinct CDR3 sequences, roughly half were seen once, and the ten largest hold approximately 4.6%. Note on this clonotype: Its antigen is undetermined.

The treatment is: roughly ten-day PBMC culture with coronavirus spike peptide pools or control peptides (ViraFEST assay). Each well received some 2.2 million PBMCs, cultured with approximately 10 IU/ml IL-2 and 10 ug/ml peptide pools. Sequenced sample: CD4+ T cells from blood, cultured in vitro. This sequence originates from a human donor who had recovered from COVID-19.

The CDR3 DNA follows: TGTGCCATCAGTGAGGGGGGTTCTAGCACAGATACGCAGTATTTT. Its protein product is CAISEGGSSTDTQYF. The chain recombines TRBV10-3 with TRBJ2-3; TRBD1 or TRBD2 may be the D gene (5 bases each). The germline CDR1 and CDR2 sequences are ENHRY and SYGVKD. There are 15 residues in the CDR3. Trimming cost V 2 bases and J 0 bases, with 9 bases left between them.